This T cell receptor beta chain was retrieved from a study of T cell responses to AZD1222 COVID-19 vaccine. About the study: Both about-4-week and about-12-week second-dose recipients were combined. Overall study findings and caveats: Most donors were white British, females outnumbered males, and clonal diversity was possibly underestimated. It was only a handful of AZD1222 recipients who were seropositive at baseline. Spike as a whole was targeted by vaccine-associated CD4 TCRs, dominant at 160-218 and 743-854.

Method: immunoSEQ multiplex PCR; TCRdb's copy keeps in-frame clones and lacks some. The sample has 130,000 to 150,000 clones; about 91% are singletons. Worth noting for this clone: No antigen is known for it.

Trimming pared 2 bases from V and 0 bases from J, leaving 12 bases between. Germline V CDR1 and CDR2: KGHDR, SFDVKD. The CDR3 totals 16 residues. This sample comprised peripheral blood, obtained on day 0 of AZD1222 vaccination. The chain joins TRBV24-1 to TRBJ2-5, with D maybe TRBD1 (6 bases). This sequence was found in an adult in good health. CDR3 protein: CATSDSKTGYQETQYF. CDR3 in DNA: TGTGCCACCAGTGATTCAAAGACAGGCTACCAAGAGACCCAGTACTTC.